This T cell receptor (beta chain) was identified in a study of long-term antiretroviral therapy in people with HIV. Study overall: There is a gap of about a decade between the earliest samples and the later 2015 immediate-ART recommendation. General study points: At every time point, clones expanded before ART dominated the repertoire. Blood draws took place between the mid-2000s and the late 2010s and possibly involved older ART regimens.

About this clone itself: The target antigen is unknown.

immunoSEQ v3.0 was run at survey level. The repertoire was sequenced with immunoSEQ multiplex PCR; TCRdb's copy has only in-frame clones and lacks some. This sample has 25,000 to 35,000 clones, with roughly 90% found just once. Only United States sites treated participants with HIV. CDR3 length: 13 residues. CDR1 and CDR2 (germline): MNHEY, SMNVEV (reference sequence). The V gene lost 3 bases and the J gene lost 8 bases, with 10 bases spanning the gap. Specimen: unsorted PBMCs, collected 1.8 years after starting antiretroviral therapy. The sequence derives from a woman aged 18-35 years with HIV. The J gene is TRBJ2-2, the V gene TRBV27, with unresolved D. DNA of the CDR3: TGTGCCAGCAGTTTGTTGGTTTCGGGGGAGCTGTTTTTT. Its protein product is CASSLLVSGELFF.